This T cell receptor beta chain was observed in a study of shared clonotypes between healthy human individuals. Study conclusions and caveats: Researchers found naive subsets generally carried larger estimated richness than memory subsets.

Naive CD8 cells, CD45RO-negative and positively selected for CCR7, excluded terminally differentiated effector memory CD45RA+ cells. Of note for this clone: Its antigen is unidentified.

The CDR3 extends over 19 amino acids. Measured with immunoSEQ multiplex PCR; TCRdb has only the in-frame clones, and not every one. The table records 1.5 million to 2.5 million clones, approximately 94% of them present only once. The material sequenced was naive CD8+ T cells sorted from blood. The chain recombines TRBV12-2 with TRBJ2-7; TRBD2, the table's D call, was not compared with the DNA. TRBV12-2 is described as a pseudogene. The clonotype was recovered from a man between 18 and 35 years old in good health. The CDR3 DNA reads TGTGCAAGTCGGCAGCCGGGACTAGCGGGGGGGCCTTTCGCCTACGAGCAGTACTTC. Protein sequence: CASRQPGLAGGPFAYEQYF.